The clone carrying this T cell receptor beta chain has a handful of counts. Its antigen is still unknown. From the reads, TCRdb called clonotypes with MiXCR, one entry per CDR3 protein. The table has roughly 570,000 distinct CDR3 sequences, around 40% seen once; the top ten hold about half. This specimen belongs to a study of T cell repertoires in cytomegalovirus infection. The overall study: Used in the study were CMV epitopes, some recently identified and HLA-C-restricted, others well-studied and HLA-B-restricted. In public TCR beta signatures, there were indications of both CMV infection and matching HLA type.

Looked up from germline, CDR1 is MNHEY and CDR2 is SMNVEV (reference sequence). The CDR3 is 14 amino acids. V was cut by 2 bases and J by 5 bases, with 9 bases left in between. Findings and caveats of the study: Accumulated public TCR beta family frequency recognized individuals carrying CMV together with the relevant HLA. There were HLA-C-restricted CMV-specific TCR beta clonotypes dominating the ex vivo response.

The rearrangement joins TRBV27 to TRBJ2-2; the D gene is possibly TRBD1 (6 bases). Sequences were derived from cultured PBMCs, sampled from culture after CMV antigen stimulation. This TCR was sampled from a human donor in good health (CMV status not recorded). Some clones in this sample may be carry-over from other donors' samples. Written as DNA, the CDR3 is TGTGCCAGCAGTTTAGTTAGGGGGACCGGGGAGCTGTTTTTT. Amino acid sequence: CASSLVRGTGELFF.